The sequence of this TCR beta chain was determined in a study of cytomegalovirus exposure and HLA in healthy donors. Overall study results and limits: Some V segments could not be told apart, so they were left out, TRBV6-2 and TRBV6-3 among them.

Amplification used 60 Vbeta primers and 13 Jbeta primers. Profiling relied on immunoSEQ multiplex PCR, and the TCRdb table lists in-frame clones only, not all of them. The table has roughly 200,000 clones, about three quarters seen once. Comment on this clone: Its antigen is not known.

The germline CDR1 and CDR2 sequences are GTSNPN and SVGIG (reference sequence). CDR3 size: 15 residues. V gave up 1 base and J gave up 3 bases; unmatched junction bases: 5. V is TRBV30 and J is TRBJ1-5; 8 positions match TRBD1. The sequence derives from a woman between 25 and 40 years old in good health and CMV-seropositive. The sequenced sample consisted of PBMCs. The CDR3 region is CAWSAGTGHNQPQHF. Written as DNA, the CDR3 is TGTGCCTGGAGTGCTGGGACAGGCCACAATCAGCCCCAGCATTTT. Full variable domain (remainder filled in from reference TRBV30 and TRBJ1-5): SQTIHQWPATLVQPVGSPLSLECTVEGTSNPNLYWYRQAAGRGLQLLFYSVGIGQISSEVPQNLSASRPQDRQFILSSKKLLLSDSGFYLCAWSAGTGHNQPQHFGDGTRLSIL.